The 9 T cell receptor beta chains given below trace back to one sample, sequenced in a study of blood T cell repertoires in COVID-19. Some clones are missing from TCRdb's copy, which holds only in-frame ones; the method was immunoSEQ multiplex PCR. The sample consists of 400,000 to 450,000 clones, about 89% of them appearing once. Sequencing was carried out using peripheral blood. The receptors here all came from a middle-aged woman with COVID-19, enrolled during active disease.

CDR3 nucleotide sequence: TGTGCCAGCAGTTCCGGGACAGGAGATGAAAAACTGTTTTTT. Translated, it gives CASSSGTGDEKLFF. The chain recombines TRBV28 with TRBJ1-4; 8 bases match TRBD1. V dropped 4 bases and J dropped 6; count of bases not matched to a gene: 4. The CDR3 is 14 residues long. Germline loops: CDR1 MDHEN, CDR2 SYDVKM.

This chain joins TRBV5-6 and TRBJ1-1; no reliable D call. The length of the CDR3 is 16 residues. The ends were cut back, 4 bases at V and 0 bases at J, with 16 bases in the middle. The germline gives CDR1 SGHDT, CDR2 YYEEEE. CDR3 bases: TGTGCCAGCAGCCTTGCGGGTGGGTTGATGAACACTGAAGCTTTCTTT. Protein sequence: CASSLAGGLMNTEAFF.

In this sample, this clone turned up a few times. The V gene is TRBV9, the J gene TRBJ1-4; 7 bases align to TRBD1. The germline CDR1 and CDR2 sequences are SGDLS and YYNGEE. V shed 4 bases and J 4 bases; nucleotides not matched to a gene: 7. The CDR3 has 15 amino acids. The CDR3 loop is CASSLEQGINEKLFF. The CDR3 DNA is TGTGCCAGCAGCTTGGAACAGGGGATTAATGAAAAACTGTTTTTT.

This clone was recorded only once. V is TRBV5-1 and J is TRBJ1-4, with a possible D match to TRBD1 (6 bases). The CDR3 length is 15 residues. Germline V gene lookup returns CDR1 SGHRS and CDR2 YFSETQ. V was shortened by 1 base and J by 6 bases, with 13 bases between the two germline ends. The CDR3 nucleotides read TGCGCCAGCAGCTTGTCAGGGGCCAGGGATGAAAAACTGTTTTTT. It codes for CASSLSGARDEKLFF.

This clone was detected a few times. The chain joins TRBV20-1 to TRBJ2-2, with a tentative D call TRBD1 (5 bases). The CDR3 is 11 amino acids. Trimming shortened V by 3 bases and J by 9 bases, and 8 bases separated the two germline ends. Germline lookup yields CDR1 DFQATT and CDR2 SNEGSKA (reference sequence). CDR3: CSASSGRELFF. The CDR3 DNA is TGCAGTGCTAGCTCAGGGCGGGAGCTGTTTTTT.

The count of this clone is one. The chain has TRBV7-2 and TRBJ1-1, with D maybe TRBD1 (6 bases). The V gene's germline CDR1 is SGHTA and CDR2 FQGNSA. The ends were cut back, 5 bases at V and 5 bases at J, with 15 bases in the middle. There are 14 residues in the CDR3. The CDR3 DNA is TGTGCCAGCAGCCCGAAGGGGGTATGGACTGAAGCTTTCTTT. It encodes CASSPKGVWTEAFF.

The chain couples TRBV30 to TRBJ1-5, with a weak D call TRBD1 (5 bases). Germline lookup yields CDR1 GTSNPN and CDR2 SVGIG (reference sequence). V was pared by 3 bases and J by 3 bases, with 12 bases between. The CDR3 is 14 residues long. The chain's CDR3 is CAWSKGPYNQPQHF. The CDR3, as DNA: TGTGCCTGGAGCAAGGGGCCTTACAATCAGCCCCAGCATTTT.

The chain recombines TRBV27 with TRBJ2-4; TRBD2 matches 10 bases. The CDR3 has 17 residues. Per the germline V gene, CDR1 is MNHEY and CDR2 is SMNVEV (reference sequence). With V trimmed by 0 bases and J by 4 bases, 6 bases remained unmatched. CDR3 in amino acids: CASSLSSGRSLKNIQYF. CDR3 nucleotide sequence: TGTGCCAGCAGTTTATCTAGCGGGAGGTCTCTTAAAAACATTCAGTACTTC.

Concerning this clone: In the same sample, other DNA sequences code for this CDR3. The J gene is TRBJ2-7, the V gene TRBV6-5; no firm D call. Per germline, CDR1 MNHEY and CDR2 SVGAGI. This CDR3 region has 12 residues. V was shortened by 6 bases and J by 1 base, with 7 bases between the two germline ends. The CDR3 nucleotides are TGTGCCAGCAGAGCAGGATCCTACGAGCAGTACTTC. This translates into CASRAGSYEQYF.